The clone carrying this T cell receptor (beta chain) has ten or more counts. The antigen is undetermined. The entry originates in a study of regulatory T cells in long-lasting Graves disease. General study results and limits: Examination was confined to peripheral blood, excluding thyroid tissue.

Described time point: newly diagnosed GD, antithyroid drugs for less than 3 months. With RNA extracted from PBMCs as input, the TCR library was made. Researchers made TCR beta libraries by using iRepertoire HTBI primers and running Arm-PCR on CDR3 regions. From the multiplex PCR reads, TCRdb called clonotypes with MiXCR, one entry per CDR3 protein. The repertoire consists of about 620,000 distinct CDR3 sequences, with around 17% occurring once and the leading ten covering about 20%. This sample also appeared in a second study, on T cells in Graves' hyperthyroidism and ophthalmopathy. That source adds: Newly diagnosed hyperthyroidism patients aged 18 to 65 years had disease lasting under 2 months.

This TCR came from a woman in her 30s with Graves disease. Specimen: peripheral blood mononuclear cells (PBMCs), collected at new diagnosis, from a patient treated with antithyroid drugs.

The CDR3 region is CASSLTGLEAFF. The CDR3 coding sequence is TGTGCCAGCAGTTTGACAGGACTCGAAGCTTTCTTT. V is TRBV28 and J is TRBJ1-1, with D perhaps matching TRBD1 (6 bases). V lost 3 bases and J lost 8, with 10 bases in between. CDR1 MDHEN and CDR2 SYDVKM come from the germline V gene. The CDR3 contains 12 residues. Filled out from reference TRBV28 and TRBJ1-1, the complete variable domain reads DVKVTQSSRYLVKRTGEKVFLECVQDMDHENMFWYRQDPGLGLRLIYFSYDVKMKEKGDIPEGYSVSREKKERFSLILESASTNQTSMYLCASSLTGLEAFFGQGTRLTVV.